This record covers a single T cell receptor beta chain. The data derive from a study of CD8 T cells in Susac syndrome. The V gene lost 4 bases and the J gene lost 1 base, with 7 bases spanning the gap. This CDR3 is 12 amino acids long. The germline V gene has CDR1 SQVTM and CDR2 ANQGSEA. Reverse transcription used roughly 0.5 to 1 ug RNA and random hexamers. Coverage of TCR beta CDR3 amplification by immunoSEQ multiplex PCR extended to 54 Vbeta and 13 Jbeta. TCRdb reprocessed the immunoSEQ multiplex PCR reads via MiXCR and lists one record per CDR3 protein. The sample includes tens of thousands of distinct CDR3 sequences, 90% to 95% of them seen just once.

This receptor was identified in a human donor with Susac syndrome. Sample: CD8+ T cells from PBMCs. This chain connects TRBV29-1 to TRBJ1-1; D remains unclear. CDR3 nucleotides: TGCAGCGTTGCTCCCTGGAACACTGAAGCTTTCTTT. Protein: CSVAPWNTEAFF.